Listed here are 9 T cell receptor beta chains from one sample, sequenced in a study of early T cells in non-severe SARS-CoV-2 infection (dated by TCRdb to the early 2020s). Library creation used 5' RACE. Instrument on record: NextSeq 500. The public reads were quality trimmed at Q25 with fastp and then assembled into clones with MiXCR by TCRdb, keeping productive beta chains. Every CDR3 protein is listed once, alongside the most common genes and DNA of its rows. This sample holds some 80,000 distinct CDR3 sequences; about an eighth were observed only once. Under 1.5% of the sample goes to the ten largest clones. The sequencing sample was made of whole blood. The receptors were sampled from an adult who was a healthcare worker with PCR-confirmed SARS-CoV-2 infection or an uninfected control (not recorded which).

Ten or more counts support this clonotype. V is TRBV6-1 and J is TRBJ1-5; the match to TRBD1 covers 10 bases. This CDR3 has 15 residues. Germline trimming cut 5 bases from V and 5 bases from J; bases unmatched to any gene: 6. Germline CDR1 is MNHNS and CDR2 is SASEGT. Written as DNA, the CDR3 is TGTGCCAGCAGTTGGACAGGGGGGGTGGATCAGCCCCAGCATTTT. Translation: CASSWTGGVDQPQHF.

This clonotype was recorded a few times. The rearrangement uses TRBV12-3 or TRBV12-4 and TRBJ1-1; 10 nucleotides match TRBD1. V lost 7 bases, J lost 5 bases, and 7 bases stayed unmatched. The length of the CDR3 is 14 residues. CDR3 amino acids: CASTLGQGKTEAFF. The CDR3 nucleotides are TGTGCCAGCACTCTGGGACAGGGGAAGACTGAAGCTTTCTTT.

In its sample, this clonotype was seen many times. The rearrangement links TRBV20-1 to TRBJ1-2; D is ambiguous. The CDR3 sequence is 12 residues long. The V end was cut by 0 bases, the J end by 8 bases, with 10 bases between. The germline V gene has CDR1 DFQATT and CDR2 SNEGSKA (reference sequence). The CDR3 DNA follows: TGCAGTGCTAGAGACGGGGATCTAGGCTACACCTTC. Protein product: CSARDGDLGYTF.

In its sample, this clonotype was seen many times. The chain couples TRBV6-4 to TRBJ2-1, with 13 bases fitting TRBD2. V lost 2 bases to trimming and J lost 6 bases; unmatched junction nucleotides: 1. Germline V gene data show CDR1 as MRHNA and CDR2 as SNTAGT. CDR3 length: 15 residues. In nucleotides, the CDR3 is TGTGCCAGCAGTGACACTAGCGGGGGGGCCAATGAGCAGTTCTTC. Translating gives CASSDTSGGANEQFF.

Only a few counts were recorded for this clonotype. The V call is TRBV6-6, the J call TRBJ2-5; 12 nucleotides agree with TRBD2. Germline loops: CDR1 MNHNY, CDR2 SVGAGI (reference sequence). The CDR3 loop spans 15 amino acids. With 8 bases clipped from V and 5 bases from J, the junction kept 9 bases outside the gene matches. CDR3 DNA: TGTGCCAGCGGGAAGACTAGCGGGGGTCGGGAGACCCAGTACTTC. This encodes CASGKTSGGRETQYF.

This clonotype was observed at least ten times. The CDR3 reads CASSQGAENTEAFF. In nucleotides, the CDR3 is TGTGCCAGCAGCCAAGGGGCAGAGAACACTGAAGCTTTCTTT. This chain uses TRBV3-1 with TRBJ1-1, with no clear D. Germline values: CDR1 LGHDT, CDR2 YNNKEL (reference sequence). The V end lost 1 base, the J end lost 1 base, and 7 bases lay between the germline ends. CDR3 length: 14 residues.

This clonotype was observed at least ten times. The rearrangement uses TRBV7-2 and TRBJ2-7, with 9 bases identical to TRBD1. CDR1 and CDR2 (germline): SGHTA, FQGNSA. The V gene end was trimmed by 5 bases and the J gene end by 5 bases; junction bases not matched to a gene: 16. CDR3 length equals 17 residues. DNA of the CDR3: TGTGCCAGCAGCCCCAGGGGGGGGACAGGGAGAACTCACGAGCAGTACTTC. Amino acids: CASSPRGGTGRTHEQYF.

This clonotype was seen a few times. The gene calls are TRBV6-5 and TRBJ2-3; D is possibly TRBD2 (6 bases). The CDR3 has 16 amino acids. Germline values: CDR1 MNHEY, CDR2 SVGAGI. V was pared by 3 bases and J by 0 bases, with 13 bases between. In DNA, the CDR3 is TGTGCCAGCAGTTATAGTAGCGGATATAGCACAGATACGCAGTATTTT. Amino acids: CASSYSSGYSTDTQYF.

This clonotype appeared many times. The rearrangement uses TRBV12-3 or TRBV12-4 and TRBJ2-7; D might be TRBD2 (7 bases). With 4 bases removed from V and 3 bases from J, the gap between germline ends came to 16 bases. This CDR3 has 15 residues. CDR3 region: CASSWGGPGNYEQYF. The DNA for the CDR3 is TGTGCCAGCAGTTGGGGGGGCCCAGGGAACTACGAGCAGTACTTC.